Each of the 22 T cell receptor beta chains below was sequenced from the same sample in a study of CD8 T cells in ankylosing spondylitis. Study-wide results and caveats: In ankylosing spondylitis blood, a motif of seven to nine highly homologous TCR beta variants appeared characteristic.

Their recognized antigens are unknown. TCRdb re-derived calls from the 5' RACE reads in MiXCR, one entry per CDR3 protein. Among a few hundred thousand distinct CDR3 sequences listed, 20% to 25% were seen once. The source material was blood, either unsorted or a sorted T cell fraction (not recorded which). These receptors all come from a male donor with ankylosing spondylitis.

This sequence joins TRBV20-1 and TRBJ2-5, with 9 bases aligning to TRBD2. Losses at the gene ends were 2 bases for V and 2 bases for J; bases not matched to a gene: 6. The CDR3 extends over 15 amino acids. Germline lookup yields CDR1 DFQATT and CDR2 SNEGSKA (reference sequence). Written as DNA, the CDR3 is TGCAGTGCTAGAAGCCTAGCGGGACCTCAAGAGACCCAGTACTTC. It specifies CSARSLAGPQETQYF.

This rearrangement joins TRBV12-3 or TRBV12-4 to TRBJ2-5; 7 bases map to TRBD1. The CDR3 totals 14 residues. The trim removed 5 bases at V and 7 bases at J, leaving 10 bases unmatched. The CDR3: CASSTIGQAATQYF. CDR3 in DNA: TGTGCCAGCAGTACCATCGGACAGGCCGCGACCCAGTACTTC.

Concerning this clonotype: Sequence at one end of the junction differs from germline and may be a read error. The genes are TRBV7-6 and TRBJ2-1; D gene unclear. Germline V lookup: CDR1 SGHVS, CDR2 FNYEAQ. This CDR3 comprises 21 residues. This CDR3 reads CASSPQSPSGSPPRDYNEQFF. The CDR3, as DNA: TGTGCTAGCAGCCCCCAGTCCCCGTCGGGCTCCCCCCCTCGAGACTACAATGAGCAGTTCTTC.

The J gene is TRBJ2-1, the V gene TRBV7-9; 9 nucleotides align to TRBD2. The junction had 11 bases not matched to a gene; V was cut back by 1 base and J by 10 bases. The CDR3 is 16 residues long. Per the germline V gene, CDR1 is SEHNR and CDR2 is FQNEAQ (reference sequence). CDR3 sequence (DNA): TGTGCCAGCAGCTTAGACGGCGGGAGGGCCCGGGCCGAGCAGTTCTTC. The encoded protein is CASSLDGGRARAEQFF.

This clonotype was seen more than once but under ten times. The gene calls are TRBV11-2 and TRBJ2-7; D unclear. The V and J ends lost 5 bases and 1 base respectively, with 15 bases between them. CDR3 length equals 15 residues. Germline-derived CDR1 and CDR2 are SGHAT and FQNNGV. This chain's CDR3 is CASSLSLRQSYEQYF. CDR3 coding DNA: TGTGCCAGCAGCCTATCCCTCCGGCAATCCTACGAGCAGTACTTC.

V usage is TRBV11-1 and J usage is TRBJ2-6; tentatively, D is TRBD1 (6 bases). The CDR3 is made up of 17 amino acids. V lost 6 bases and J 2 bases, leaving 17 bases between the germline ends. Germline assignment: CDR1 SGHAT and CDR2 FQDESV (reference sequence). CDR3 sequence (DNA): TGTGCCAGCAGTTTCGGACAGTTAAGTACTGGGGCCAACGTCCTGACTTTC. Protein product: CASSFGQLSTGANVLTF.

The chain employs TRBV7-9 and TRBJ2-5; tentatively, D is TRBD1 or TRBD2 (5 bases each). From germline, CDR1 is SEHNR and CDR2 FQNEAQ (reference sequence). This CDR3 has 15 residues. The ends were cut back, 5 bases at V and 0 bases at J, with 13 bases in the middle. The CDR3 region has the DNA TGTGCCAGCAGCGCCCGGGACCGGTACCAAGAGACCCAGTACTTC. It translates to CASSARDRYQETQYF.

V is TRBV5-1 and J is TRBJ1-1, with a weak D call TRBD1 (5 bases). Germline V CDR1 and CDR2: SGHRS, YFSETQ. The CDR3 runs 14 residues. With 2 bases removed from V and 7 bases from J, the gap between germline ends came to 15 bases. In nucleotides, the CDR3 is TGCGCCAGCAGCTTAGAATCGGGGGGTCTTGAAGCTTTCTTT. This codes for CASSLESGGLEAFF.

The CDR3 DNA reads as TGCGCCAGCAGCAGCCAGGGTCCGCCGGACACCCCCCAGCATTTT. It translates to CASSSQGPPDTPQHF. The genes are TRBV5-1 and TRBJ1-5; TRBD1 might be the D (5 bases). Deletions cut 4 bases from V and 10 bases from J, with 21 bases between. This CDR3 comprises 15 residues. Germline values: CDR1 SGHRS, CDR2 YFSETQ.

V and J are TRBV4-3 and TRBJ1-1; D remains ambiguous. This CDR3 contains 15 residues. V was trimmed by 4 bases and J by 1 base, leaving 13 bases between them. Germline V CDR1 and CDR2: LGHNA, YSLEER. In DNA form, the CDR3 reads TGCGCCAGCAGCCGCCGGTACACTGAGAACACTGAAGCTTTCTTT. It codes for CASSRRYTENTEAFF.

This clonotype was counted only a few times. This CDR3 reads CSASRDSNQPQHF. The DNA of the CDR3 is TGCAGTGCGAGTAGGGACAGCAATCAGCCCCAGCATTTT. This rearrangement joins TRBV20-1 to TRBJ1-5; perhaps TRBD1 as D (5 bases). Trimming took off 6 bases at V and 1 base at J, with 10 bases between the two ends. The CDR3 extends over 13 amino acids. Germline V CDR1 and CDR2: DFQATT, SNEGSKA (reference sequence).

This sequence joins TRBV28 and TRBJ2-7; TRBD1 might be the D (5 bases). V was clipped by 6 bases and J by 8 bases, with 14 bases between them. The CDR3 totals 12 residues. Germline values: CDR1 MDHEN, CDR2 SYDVKM. This chain's CDR3 is CASSRRALQQYF. In DNA, the CDR3 is TGTGCCAGCAGCCGCAGGGCGCTCCAGCAGTACTTC.

The V call is TRBV7-3, the J call TRBJ2-1; D call uncertain. CDR1 and CDR2 (germline): SGHTA, FQGTGA. The CDR3 has 14 amino acids. With 3 bases removed from V and 2 bases from J, the gap between germline ends came to 8 bases. CDR3 sequence: CASSLGIAYNEQFF. Here the CDR3 DNA reads TGTGCCAGCAGCTTGGGGATTGCCTACAATGAGCAGTTCTTC.

This clonotype came up once. The genes are TRBV6-2 or TRBV6-3 and TRBJ2-3; D remains ambiguous. Germline-derived CDR1 and CDR2 are MNHEY and SVGEGT. This CDR3 contains 14 residues. V was clipped by 2 bases and J by 4 bases, with 10 bases between them. The DNA of the CDR3 is TGTGCCAGCAGTTACGGCAGGCCCGCAGATACGCAGTATTTT. Translating it yields CASSYGRPADTQYF.

The V gene is TRBV20-1, the J gene TRBJ2-3; D is unclear. The CDR3 has 14 amino acids. Trimming left V 5 bases short and J 4 bases short, with 16 bases between. Germline V lookup: CDR1 DFQATT, CDR2 SNEGSKA (reference sequence). CDR3 in amino acids: CSAPAPGPADTQYF. CDR3 in DNA: TGCAGTGCTCCTGCCCCTGGGCCCGCAGATACGCAGTATTTT.

The CDR3 protein is CASSYGVGTVPYNEQFF. The CDR3 nucleotides read TGTGCCAGCAGTTACGGGGTAGGGACCGTACCTTACAATGAGCAGTTCTTC. The rearrangement joins TRBV6-2 or TRBV6-3 to TRBJ2-1; D is possibly TRBD1 or TRBD2 (5 bases each). This CDR3 comprises 17 residues. Germline V CDR1 and CDR2: MNHEY, SVGEGT. V lost 2 bases, J lost 4 bases, and 18 bases lay in between.

V usage is TRBV5-1 and J usage is TRBJ2-1; TRBD2 agrees at 9 bases. CDR3 size: 16 residues. CDR1 is SGHRS, CDR2 YFSETQ, per germline. With 4 bases clipped from V and 4 bases from J, the junction kept 9 bases outside the gene matches. The CDR3 region has the DNA TGCGCCAGCAGCCTGGAAGCGGGAGGTATTTACAATGAGCAGTTCTTC. Amino acid sequence: CASSLEAGGIYNEQFF.

This clonotype was found a few times. V and J are TRBV7-2 and TRBJ2-5; D unclear. The CDR3 spans 16 residues. The V gene's germline CDR1 is SGHTA and CDR2 FQGNSA. Trimming stripped 0 bases from V and 2 bases from J, with 13 bases between. The CDR3: CASSLAYWSGQETQYF. Written as DNA, the CDR3 is TGTGCCAGCAGCTTAGCGTATTGGTCGGGTCAAGAGACCCAGTACTTC.

This chain connects TRBV11-2 to TRBJ2-1; 8 bases agree with TRBD2. The V and J ends lost 1 base and 11 bases, in that order; junction bases with no gene match: 4. The CDR3 consists of 13 residues. Germline CDR1 is SGHAT and CDR2 is FQNNGV. The CDR3: CASSLGLAGQQFF. The CDR3 nucleotides read TGTGCCAGCAGCTTAGGCCTAGCGGGTCAGCAGTTCTTC.

This clonotype was counted a single time. The CDR3 nucleotides are TGTGCCAGCAGCCATCTGGGACTAGCGGGATCGTACAATGAGCAGTTCTTC. This encodes CASSHLGLAGSYNEQFF. V usage is TRBV11-2 and J usage is TRBJ2-1, with 13 positions matching TRBD2. The CDR3 loop spans 17 amino acids. Germline V gene sequence: CDR1 SGHAT, CDR2 FQNNGV. Losses at the gene ends were 5 bases for V and 4 bases for J; bases not matched to a gene: 8. Filled out from reference TRBV11-2 and TRBJ2-1, the complete variable domain reads EAGVAQSPRYKIIEKRQSVAFWCNPISGHATLYWYQQILGQGPKLLIQFQNNGVVDDSQLPKDRFSAERLKGVDSTLKIQPAKLEDSAVYLCASSHLGLAGSYNEQFFGPGTRLTVL.

This clonotype has just a few counts. The chain joins TRBV12-5 to TRBJ2-7; TRBD1 matches 11 bases. Losses at the gene ends were 0 bases for V and 7 bases for J; bases not matched to a gene: 8. CDR3 length equals 16 residues. Germline assignment: CDR1 LGHNT and CDR2 FRNRAP. The CDR3 DNA is TGTGCTAGTGGTTTGGTACTAGGACAGGGGGCGAGGGAGCAGTACTTC. As protein: CASGLVLGQGAREQYF.

A single count supports this clonotype. The chain links TRBV10-3 to TRBJ2-7, with 10 bases aligning to TRBD2. Per the germline V gene, CDR1 is ENHRY and CDR2 is SYGVKD. This CDR3 spans 15 amino acids. With 8 bases clipped from V and 3 bases from J, the junction kept 10 bases outside the gene matches. This chain's CDR3 is CAIRPSGRLGYEQYF. CDR3 DNA: TGTGCCATCCGACCTAGCGGGAGATTGGGCTACGAGCAGTACTTC.